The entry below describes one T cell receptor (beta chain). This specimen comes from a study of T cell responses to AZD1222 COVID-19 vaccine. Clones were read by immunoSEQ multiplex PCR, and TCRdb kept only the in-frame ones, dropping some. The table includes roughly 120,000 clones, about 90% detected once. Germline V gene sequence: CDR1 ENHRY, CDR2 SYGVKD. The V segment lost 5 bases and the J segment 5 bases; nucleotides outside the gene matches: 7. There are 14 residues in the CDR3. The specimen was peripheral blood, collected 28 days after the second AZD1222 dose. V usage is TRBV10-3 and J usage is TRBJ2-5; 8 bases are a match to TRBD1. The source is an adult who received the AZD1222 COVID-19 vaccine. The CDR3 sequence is CAISTGQGRETQYF. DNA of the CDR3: TGTGCCATCAGTACTGGACAGGGTAGGGAGACCCAGTACTTC.